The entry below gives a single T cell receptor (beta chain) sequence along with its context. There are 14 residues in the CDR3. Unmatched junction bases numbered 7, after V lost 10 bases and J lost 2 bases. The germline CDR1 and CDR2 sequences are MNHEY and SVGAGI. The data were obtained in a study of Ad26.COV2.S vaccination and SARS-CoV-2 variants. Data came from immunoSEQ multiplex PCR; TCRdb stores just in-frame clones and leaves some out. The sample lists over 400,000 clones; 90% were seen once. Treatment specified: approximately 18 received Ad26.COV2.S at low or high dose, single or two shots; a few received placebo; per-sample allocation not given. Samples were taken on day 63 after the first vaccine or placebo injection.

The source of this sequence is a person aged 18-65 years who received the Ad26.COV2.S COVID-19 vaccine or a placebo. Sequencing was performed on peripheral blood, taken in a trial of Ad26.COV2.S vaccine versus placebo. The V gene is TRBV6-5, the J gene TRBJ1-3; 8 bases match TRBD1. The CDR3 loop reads CANGQGWAGNTIYF. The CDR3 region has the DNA TGTGCCAACGGACAGGGATGGGCTGGAAACACCATATATTTT.